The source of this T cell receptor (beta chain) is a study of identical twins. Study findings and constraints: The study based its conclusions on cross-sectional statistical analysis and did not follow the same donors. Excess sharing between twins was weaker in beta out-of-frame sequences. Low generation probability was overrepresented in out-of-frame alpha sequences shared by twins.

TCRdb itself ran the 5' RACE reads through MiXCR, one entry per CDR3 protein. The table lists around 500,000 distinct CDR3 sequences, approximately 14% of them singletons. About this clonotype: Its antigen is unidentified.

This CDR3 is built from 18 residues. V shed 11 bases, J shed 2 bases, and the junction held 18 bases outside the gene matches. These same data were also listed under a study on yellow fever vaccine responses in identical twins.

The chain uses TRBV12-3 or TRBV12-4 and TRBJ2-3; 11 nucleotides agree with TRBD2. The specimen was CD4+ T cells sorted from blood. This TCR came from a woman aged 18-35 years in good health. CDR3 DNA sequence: TGTGCCTTCAGTTTAGCGCCCGGACTAGCGGGTCTCACAGATACGCAGTATTTT. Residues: CAFSLAPGLAGLTDTQYF.